The source of this T cell receptor (beta chain) is a study of blood T cell repertoires in COVID-19. Looking at the study overall: Sites in the United States, Italy and Spain provided acute and convalescent COVID-19 samples.

Produced via immunoSEQ multiplex PCR; TCRdb's table is partial and in-frame only. The table records about 170,000 clones, approximately 91% of them present only once. This CDR3 comprises 13 residues. The germline V gene encodes CDR1 SGHNT and CDR2 YENEEA. J lost 9 bases, V lost 5 bases, and 7 bases had no gene match. The rearrangement joins TRBV11-3 to TRBJ2-1, with 7 bases lining up with TRBD2. The specimen sequenced was peripheral blood. This receptor was taken from a young man with COVID-19, enrolled during active disease. Written as DNA, the CDR3 is TGTGCCAGCAGCCCGGGGGGTGGTATTGAGCAGTTCTTC. This sequence encodes CASSPGGGIEQFF.